A single sample is the source of the 21 T cell receptor beta chains below, sequenced in a study of vaccination effects on CD4 cells after COVID-19. With approximately 9 days of culture completed, CD4+ T cells were isolated. The table came from immunoSEQ multiplex PCR; TCRdb's copy has only in-frame clones and leaves some out. In the table there are approximately 47,000 clones, more than 75% of which are singletons. These receptors' targets are unknown. The starting material was CD4+ T cells from PBMCs cultured without peptide, obtained before COVID-19 vaccination. The source is a human donor who had a prior SARS-CoV-2 infection.

J is TRBJ1-5 and V is TRBV5-4; a possible D gene is TRBD1 (5 bases). The CDR3 extends over 16 amino acids. V was clipped by 4 bases and J by 1 base, with 15 bases between them. The germline gives CDR1 SGHNT, CDR2 YYREEE (reference sequence). The CDR3 region is CASSPLGVRSNQPQHF. The CDR3 DNA sequence: TGTGCCAGCAGCCCCCTGGGGGTGCGAAGCAATCAGCCCCAGCATTTT.

This chain uses TRBV21-1 with TRBJ2-7. TRBV21-1 is classified as a pseudogene. The CDR3 is made up of 16 amino acids. CDR3: CASSNNRDPGSYEQYF. The CDR3 DNA reads as TGTGCCAGCAGCAATAATCGGGACCCCGGCTCCTACGAGCAGTACTTC.

The chain uses TRBV5-1 and TRBJ2-7; 7 bases fit TRBD1. The CDR3 has 15 amino acids. With 4 bases clipped from V and 3 bases from J, the junction kept 10 bases outside the gene matches. Germline assignment: CDR1 SGHRS and CDR2 YFSETQ. The CDR3 bases are TGCGCCAGCAGCAAAAGGACAGGCCAAATCTACGAGCAGTACTTC. This sequence encodes CASSKRTGQIYEQYF.

The rearrangement uses TRBV5-1 and TRBJ2-1; D is ambiguous. CDR3 size: 16 residues. The germline CDR1 and CDR2 sequences are SGHRS and YFSETQ. V was shortened by 0 bases and J by 0 bases, with 10 bases between the two germline ends. The CDR3 loop reads CASSLVSMGSYNEQFF. CDR3 nucleotide sequence: TGCGCCAGCAGCTTGGTCTCAATGGGCTCCTACAATGAGCAGTTCTTC. The full variable domain, rest sourced from reference TRBV5-1 and TRBJ2-1, is KAGVTQTPRYLIKTRGQQVTLSCSPISGHRSVSWYQQTPGQGLQFLFEYFSETQRNKGNFPGRFSGRQFSNSRSEMNVSTLELGDSALYLCASSLVSMGSYNEQFFGPGTRLTVL.

This chain connects TRBV6-5 to TRBJ2-5; D remains ambiguous. V lost 2 bases to trimming and J lost 4 bases, with 8 bases between them. There are 13 residues in the CDR3. Germline lookup yields CDR1 MNHEY and CDR2 SVGAGI. The CDR3 sequence: CASSYGVRETQYF. CDR3 in DNA: TGTGCCAGCAGTTACGGGGTCAGAGAGACCCAGTACTTC.

This clone was counted only a few times. The chain carries TRBV19 and TRBJ1-2, with no clear D. Germline V gene data show CDR1 as LNHDA and CDR2 as SQIVND (reference sequence). Between the trimmed V and J ends, which lost 3 bases and 2 bases, there was a span of 10 bases. The CDR3 runs 14 residues. This CDR3 reads CASSILTHNYGYTF. The CDR3 DNA sequence: TGTGCCAGTAGTATTCTCACCCACAACTATGGCTACACCTTC.

The chain joins TRBV6-2 or TRBV6-3 to TRBJ2-7; 8 bases are a match to TRBD2. The germline V gene encodes CDR1 MNHEY and CDR2 SVGEGT. Trimming cost V 4 bases and J 1 base; bases outside gene matches: 6. This CDR3 has 15 residues. The CDR3 protein is CASSSGTRWSYEQYF. The CDR3 DNA sequence: TGTGCCAGCAGTTCGGGGACTAGATGGTCCTACGAGCAGTACTTC.

This clone was counted a single time. This rearrangement joins TRBV4-2 to TRBJ2-2; D gene uncertain. The CDR3 totals 15 residues. V shed 4 bases and J shed 0 bases, with 9 bases lying between them. Germline CDR1 and CDR2: LGHNA and YNFKEQ. The CDR3 DNA follows: TGTGCCAGCAGCCGAACTGATACGAACACCGGGGAGCTGTTTTTT. It is translated as CASSRTDTNTGELFF.

This clone was seen only a few times. The V and J genes are TRBV5-4 and TRBJ2-1, with 7 bases aligning to TRBD2. Trimming at V came to 0 bases and at J to 1 base, leaving 4 bases not matched to a gene. The CDR3 consists of 16 residues. The germline V gene encodes CDR1 SGHNT and CDR2 YYREEE (reference sequence). CDR3 in amino acids: CASSLDAAGSYNEQFF. In nucleotides, the CDR3 is TGTGCCAGCAGCTTGGATGCAGCGGGATCCTACAATGAGCAGTTCTTC. The entire variable domain, with the rest obtained from reference TRBV5-4 and TRBJ2-1, is as follows: ETGVTQSPTHLIKTRGQQVTLRCSSQSGHNTVSWYQQALGQGPQFIFQYYREEENGRGNFPPRFSGLQFPNYSSELNVNALELDDSALYLCASSLDAAGSYNEQFFGPGTRLTVL.

The chain has TRBV7-9 and TRBJ1-1; D uncertain. Germline V gene lookup returns CDR1 SEHNR and CDR2 FQNEAQ (reference sequence). The ends were cut back, 1 base at V and 8 bases at J, with 11 bases in the middle. The CDR3 runs to 13 residues. This CDR3 reads CASSLERQVEAFF. The CDR3 nucleotides read TGTGCCAGCAGCTTAGAAAGACAAGTAGAAGCTTTCTTT.

This clone occurred a few times. V gene TRBV21-1 combines with J gene TRBJ2-3. TRBV21-1 constitutes a pseudogene. The CDR3 runs to 11 residues. In DNA, the CDR3 is TGTGCCAGCAGTAGCACAGATACGCAGTATTTT. Translating it yields CASSSTDTQYF.

The J gene is TRBJ1-5, the V gene TRBV27; D unresolved. This CDR3 comprises 14 residues. The V end lost 0 bases, the J end lost 6 bases, and 9 bases lay between the germline ends. Germline-derived CDR1 and CDR2 are MNHEY and SMNVEV (reference sequence). The CDR3 protein is CASSLSGRVQPQHF. Written as DNA, the CDR3 is TGTGCCAGCAGTTTATCGGGTAGGGTTCAGCCCCAGCATTTT.

V and J are TRBV18 and TRBJ1-5, with 7 positions matching TRBD1. This CDR3 is 14 amino acids long. With V trimmed by 2 bases and J by 6 bases, 4 bases remained unmatched. Germline assignment: CDR1 KGHSH and CDR2 LQKENI. The CDR3 DNA reads as TGTGCCAGCTCACCAGAGGCAGGGGGTCAGCCCCAGCATTTT. It specifies CASSPEAGGQPQHF.

This chain connects TRBV18 to TRBJ2-1; no firm D call. CDR1 KGHSH and CDR2 LQKENI come from the germline V gene. V was trimmed by 4 bases and J by 0 bases, leaving 10 bases between them. CDR3 length: 15 residues. The CDR3 loop reads CASSQSGVSYNEQFF. DNA of the CDR3: TGTGCCAGCTCACAAAGTGGGGTCTCCTACAATGAGCAGTTCTTC.

This chain links TRBV9 with TRBJ2-5; 10 bases are shared with TRBD1. Germline V CDR1 and CDR2: SGDLS, YYNGEE. This CDR3 contains 15 residues. V dropped 3 bases and J dropped 7; count of bases not matched to a gene: 9. The chain's CDR3 is CASSEGQGPPVTQYF. Written as DNA, the CDR3 is TGTGCCAGCAGCGAGGGACAGGGGCCGCCGGTGACCCAGTACTTC.

The chain employs TRBV6-5 and TRBJ2-7; TRBD1 aligns across 9 bases. Germline V lookup: CDR1 MNHEY, CDR2 SVGAGI. The length of the CDR3 is 13 residues. V was pared by 6 bases and J by 6 bases, with 6 bases of the junction left unmatched. CDR3 in DNA: TGTGCCAGCAGGGGGGGGACAGGGAGCGAGCAGTACTTC. Translating it yields CASRGGTGSEQYF.

The chain links TRBV29-1 to TRBJ1-4, with a tentative D call TRBD1 (5 bases). The V gene's germline CDR1 is SQVTM and CDR2 ANQGSEA. There are 14 residues in the CDR3. Trimming left V 5 bases short and J 17 bases short, with 27 bases between. CDR3 sequence (DNA): TGCAGCGTTTCGGGGGGGAAACCGGGCCCCGGAGAATTTTTT. Translated: CSVSGGKPGPGEFF.

The chain combines TRBV11-3 with TRBJ1-1; tentative D call: TRBD1 (5 bases). The CDR3 spans 13 residues. Trimming cost V 5 bases and J 6 bases, with 13 bases left between them. Germline V gene sequence: CDR1 SGHNT, CDR2 YENEEA. Written as DNA, the CDR3 is TGTGCCAGCAGCCTTAGGTGGGGGGCTGAAGCTTTCTTT. It codes for CASSLRWGAEAFF.

This clone has just a few counts. The rearrangement uses TRBV28 and TRBJ2-7, with 9 nucleotides matching TRBD1. V shed 5 bases and J 3 bases; nucleotides not matched to a gene: 8. Germline V lookup: CDR1 MDHEN, CDR2 SYDVKM. This CDR3 has 15 residues. In DNA, the CDR3 is TGTGCCAGCAGTCTCCGGGACAGGGTCTTCTACGAGCAGTACTTC. Translation gives CASSLRDRVFYEQYF.

The chain couples TRBV29-1 to TRBJ1-1; D is ambiguous. Germline CDR1 reads SQVTM; CDR2 reads ANQGSEA. This CDR3 is built from 14 residues. The V end lost 4 bases, the J end lost 2 bases, and 14 bases lay between the germline ends. CDR3 region: CSVGEAGRNTEAFF. For the CDR3, the DNA is TGCAGCGTTGGGGAGGCTGGCCGTAACACTGAAGCTTTCTTT.

This sequence joins TRBV5-1 and TRBJ1-6; unclear D gene. The CDR3 length is 15 residues. Germline V CDR1 and CDR2: SGHRS, YFSETQ. Trimming cost V 4 bases and J 7 bases, with 15 bases left between them. CDR3 DNA: TGCGCCAGCAGCCCCTACCGGGAGAGCAATTCACCCCTCCACTTT. It codes for CASSPYRESNSPLHF.